This T cell receptor beta chain was identified in a study of beta chain features in type 1 diabetes. For the study at large: Age and gender were similar between patients and healthy donors, as were cell yields. Whole-study results and caveats: In all four CD4+ subsets, TCRB CDR3 length was significantly, moderately reduced in type 1 diabetes.

Details on this clone: Its antigen is not identified.

The V end lost 2 bases, the J end lost 13 bases, and 15 bases lay between the germline ends. The germline gives CDR1 SGHTA, CDR2 FQGNSA. The CDR3 is made up of 14 amino acids. Expressed TCRB transcripts got sequenced, as all isolated RNA was reverse transcribed. Sequenced naive, central memory and regulatory T cell samples produced an average of around 3.8 million reads. Sequenced by immunoSEQ multiplex PCR; TCRdb stores in-frame clones only, minus some. The table records some 150,000 clones, about 13% of them present only once. This TCR was sampled from a young man with type 1 diabetes. The sample comprised central memory CD4+ T cells from blood. The chain combines TRBV7-2 with TRBJ1-6, with D possibly matching TRBD1 (6 bases). This chain's CDR3 is CASSLYRQEVPLHF. The CDR3 DNA reads TGTGCCAGCAGCTTATACCGACAGGAGGTTCCCCTCCACTTT.